The 10 T cell receptor beta chains reported below all come from one sample, sequenced in a study of T cell responses to AZD1222 COVID-19 vaccine. Sequencing was performed with immunoSEQ multiplex PCR; in TCRdb, only in-frame clones are kept and a portion is missing. The sample holds 150,000 to 180,000 clones; just over 90% are singletons and the top ten take over 1.5%. The sample in question was peripheral blood, obtained on day 0 of AZD1222 vaccination. These receptors all stem from an adult in good health.

The genes are TRBV4-3 and TRBJ2-1; the D is unclear. The CDR3 is made up of 16 amino acids. Germline V lookup: CDR1 LGHNA, CDR2 YSLEER. V lost 0 bases and J lost 5, with 14 bases in between. The CDR3 DNA reads as TGCGCCAGCAGCCAAGATGATAGCTGGCGGAACAATGAGCAGTTCTTC. Translation: CASSQDDSWRNNEQFF.

The chain combines TRBV19 with TRBJ2-7; TRBD2 aligns across 13 bases. With V trimmed by 5 bases and J by 3 bases, 7 bases remained unmatched. The germline V gene encodes CDR1 LNHDA and CDR2 SQIVND (reference sequence). This CDR3 is 16 amino acids long. CDR3 coding DNA: TGTGCCAGTAGTGCCACACTAGCGGGAGGGCTCTACGAGCAGTACTTC. Translating it yields CASSATLAGGLYEQYF.

The V and J genes are TRBV29-1 and TRBJ1-2, with no clear D. The germline gives CDR1 SQVTM, CDR2 ANQGSEA. The length of the CDR3 is 14 residues. Deletions cut 6 bases from V and 4 bases from J, with 18 bases between. The CDR3 DNA is TGCAGCGTATCAAAGGACGCCGCCTTCTATGGCTACACCTTC. Amino acids: CSVSKDAAFYGYTF.

The CDR3 coding sequence is TGTGCCAGCACCCCCGGGACAGGTTTTAATCTTGGCTATGGCTACACCTTC. The encoded protein is CASTPGTGFNLGYGYTF. The chain employs TRBV2 and TRBJ1-2; 8 positions agree with TRBD1. The V gene end was trimmed by 7 bases and the J gene end by 4 bases; junction bases not matched to a gene: 17. This CDR3 spans 17 amino acids. Germline V gene lookup returns CDR1 SNHLY and CDR2 FYNNEI.

The V and J genes are TRBV7-2 and TRBJ1-2; tentative D call: TRBD1 (6 bases). The CDR3 sequence is 15 residues long. CDR1 and CDR2 (germline): SGHTA, FQGNSA. Trimming took off 5 bases at V and 1 base at J, with 14 bases between the two ends. CDR3 sequence (DNA): TGTGCCAGCAGCACCTGGACCAGGGGTAACTATGGCTACACCTTC. Its translation: CASSTWTRGNYGYTF.

The V and J genes are TRBV19 and TRBJ1-3; the D is unclear. With 3 bases removed from V and 0 bases from J, the gap between germline ends came to 9 bases. The CDR3 contains 15 residues. The germline V gene has CDR1 LNHDA and CDR2 SQIVND (reference sequence). As DNA, the CDR3 is TGTGCCAGTAGTATGGAAAGTGCCTCTGGAAACACCATATATTTT. Its protein is CASSMESASGNTIYF.

This chain joins TRBV28 and TRBJ2-1; D gene ambiguous. The CDR3 sequence is 14 residues long. Germline V lookup: CDR1 MDHEN, CDR2 SYDVKM. Trimming cost V 5 bases and J 3 bases, with 11 bases left between them. CDR3 bases: TGTGCCAGCAGTCCCCCAGTAGTCTACAATGAGCAGTTCTTC. Protein product: CASSPPVVYNEQFF.

The gene calls are TRBV19 and TRBJ1-1; no definite D call. The germline CDR1 and CDR2 sequences are LNHDA and SQIVND (reference sequence). Trimming removed 3 bases at V and 0 bases at J, with 5 bases between. This CDR3 region has 13 residues. The chain's CDR3 is CASSIAVNTEAFF. In nucleotides, the CDR3 is TGTGCCAGTAGTATCGCTGTGAACACTGAAGCTTTCTTT.

The V and J genes are TRBV19 and TRBJ2-3, with D maybe TRBD2 (7 bases). CDR1 is LNHDA, CDR2 SQIVND, per germline (reference sequence). The length of the CDR3 is 15 residues. Trimming removed 6 bases at V and 6 bases at J, with 19 bases between. The CDR3 nucleotides are TGTGCCAGTAGACCTAAGGGGGGGGCAGCGGATACGCAGTATTTT. This encodes CASRPKGGAADTQYF.

The chain uses TRBV18 and TRBJ2-3; D gene uncertain. V was clipped by 2 bases and J by 2 bases, with 11 bases between them. Germline V gives CDR1 KGHSH, CDR2 LQKENI. This CDR3 comprises 15 residues. CDR3 bases: TGTGCCAGCTCACCAAAGGCCAGTCACACAGATACGCAGTATTTT. This gives the protein CASSPKASHTDTQYF.